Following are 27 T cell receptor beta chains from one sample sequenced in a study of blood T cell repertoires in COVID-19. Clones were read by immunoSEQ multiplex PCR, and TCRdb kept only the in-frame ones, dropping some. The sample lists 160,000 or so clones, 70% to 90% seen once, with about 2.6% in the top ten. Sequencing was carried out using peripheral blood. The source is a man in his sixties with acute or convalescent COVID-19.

The CDR3 protein is CASSQDLRGSYEQYF. The CDR3 nucleotides read TGTGCCAGCAGCCAAGATCTGCGGGGTTCCTACGAGCAGTACTTC. The rearrangement uses TRBV4-2 and TRBJ2-7; possible D gene TRBD2, 6 bases. Germline lookup yields CDR1 LGHNA and CDR2 YNFKEQ. CDR3 length: 15 residues. The V and J ends lost 0 bases and 1 base respectively, with 10 bases between them.

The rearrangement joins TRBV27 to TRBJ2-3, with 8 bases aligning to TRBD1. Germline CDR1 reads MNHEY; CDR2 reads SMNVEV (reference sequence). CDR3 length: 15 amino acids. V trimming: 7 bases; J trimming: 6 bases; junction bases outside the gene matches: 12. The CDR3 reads CASTPRTGRSDTQYF. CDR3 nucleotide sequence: TGTGCCAGCACCCCAAGGACAGGGAGATCGGATACGCAGTATTTT.

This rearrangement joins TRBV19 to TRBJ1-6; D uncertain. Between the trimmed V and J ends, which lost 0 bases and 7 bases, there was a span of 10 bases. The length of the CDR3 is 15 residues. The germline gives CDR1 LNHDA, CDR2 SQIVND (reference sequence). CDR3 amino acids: CASSIDNTPNSPLHF. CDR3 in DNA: TGTGCCAGTAGTATAGACAACACCCCCAATTCACCCCTCCACTTT.

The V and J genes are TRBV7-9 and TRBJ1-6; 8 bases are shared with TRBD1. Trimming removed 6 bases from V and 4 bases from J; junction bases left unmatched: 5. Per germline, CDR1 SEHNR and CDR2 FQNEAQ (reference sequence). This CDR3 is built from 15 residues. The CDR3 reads CASSSGQGYNSPLHF. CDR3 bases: TGTGCCAGCAGTTCCGGACAGGGTTATAATTCACCCCTCCACTTT.

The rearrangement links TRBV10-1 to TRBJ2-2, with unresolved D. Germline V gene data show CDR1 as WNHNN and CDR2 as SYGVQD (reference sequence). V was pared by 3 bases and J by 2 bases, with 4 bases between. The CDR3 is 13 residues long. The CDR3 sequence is CASSDGNTGELFF. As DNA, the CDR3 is TGCGCCAGCAGTGACGGTAACACCGGGGAGCTGTTTTTT.

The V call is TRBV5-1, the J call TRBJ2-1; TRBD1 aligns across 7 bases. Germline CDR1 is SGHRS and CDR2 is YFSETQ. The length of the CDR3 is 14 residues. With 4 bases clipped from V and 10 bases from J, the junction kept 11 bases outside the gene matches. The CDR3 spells CASSPGTALGEQFF. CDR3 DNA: TGCGCCAGCAGCCCAGGGACAGCTCTAGGGGAGCAGTTCTTC.

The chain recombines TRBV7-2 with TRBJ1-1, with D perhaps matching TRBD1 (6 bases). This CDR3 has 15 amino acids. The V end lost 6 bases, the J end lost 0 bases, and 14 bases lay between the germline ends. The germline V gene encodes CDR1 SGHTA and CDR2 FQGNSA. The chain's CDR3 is CASRIGGQMNTEAFF. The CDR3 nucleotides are TGTGCCAGCAGAATAGGCGGACAGATGAACACTGAAGCTTTCTTT.

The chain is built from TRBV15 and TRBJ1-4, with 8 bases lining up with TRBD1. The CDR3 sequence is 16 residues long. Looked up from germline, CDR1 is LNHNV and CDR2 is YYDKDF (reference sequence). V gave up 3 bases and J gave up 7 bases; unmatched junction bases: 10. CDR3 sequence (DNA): TGTGCCACCAGCAGGGGAACAGGGGGGTTTAGTGAAAAACTGTTTTTT. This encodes CATSRGTGGFSEKLFF.

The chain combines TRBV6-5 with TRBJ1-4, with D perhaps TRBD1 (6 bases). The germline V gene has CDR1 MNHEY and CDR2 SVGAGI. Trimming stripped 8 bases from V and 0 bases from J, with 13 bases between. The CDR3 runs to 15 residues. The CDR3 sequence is CASAGASPTNEKLFF. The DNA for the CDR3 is TGTGCCAGCGCGGGGGCTTCGCCAACTAATGAAAAACTGTTTTTT.

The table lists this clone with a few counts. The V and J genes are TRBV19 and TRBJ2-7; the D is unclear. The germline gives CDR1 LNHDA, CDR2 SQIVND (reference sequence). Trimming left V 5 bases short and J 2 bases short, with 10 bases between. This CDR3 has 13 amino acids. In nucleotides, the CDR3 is TGTGCCAGTAGTTCTGGCACTACCTACGAGCAGTACTTC. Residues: CASSSGTTYEQYF.

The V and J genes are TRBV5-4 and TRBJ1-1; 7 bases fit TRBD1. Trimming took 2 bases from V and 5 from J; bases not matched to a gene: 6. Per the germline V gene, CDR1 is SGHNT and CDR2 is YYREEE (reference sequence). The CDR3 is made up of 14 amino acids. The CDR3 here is CASSFGGGATEAFF. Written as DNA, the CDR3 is TGTGCCAGCAGCTTCGGAGGGGGCGCAACTGAAGCTTTCTTT.

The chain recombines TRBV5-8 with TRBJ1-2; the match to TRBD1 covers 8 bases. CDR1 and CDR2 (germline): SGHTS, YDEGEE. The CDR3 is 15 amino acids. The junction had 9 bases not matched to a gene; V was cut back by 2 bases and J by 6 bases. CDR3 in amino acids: CASSFRGQGVNGYTF. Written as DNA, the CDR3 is TGTGCCAGCAGCTTTCGCGGACAGGGTGTAAATGGCTACACCTTC.

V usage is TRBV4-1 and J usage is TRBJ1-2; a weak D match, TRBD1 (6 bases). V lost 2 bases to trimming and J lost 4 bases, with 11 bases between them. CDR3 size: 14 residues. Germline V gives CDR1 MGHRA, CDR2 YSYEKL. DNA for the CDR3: TGCGCCAGCAGCCAACAGGGGCAGATCTATGGCTACACCTTC. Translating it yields CASSQQGQIYGYTF.

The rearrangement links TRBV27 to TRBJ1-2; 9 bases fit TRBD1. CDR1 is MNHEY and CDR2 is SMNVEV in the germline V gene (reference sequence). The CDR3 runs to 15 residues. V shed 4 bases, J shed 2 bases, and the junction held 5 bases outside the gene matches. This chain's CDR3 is CASSSGDRVNYGYTF. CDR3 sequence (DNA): TGTGCCAGCAGTTCCGGGGACAGGGTCAACTATGGCTACACCTTC.

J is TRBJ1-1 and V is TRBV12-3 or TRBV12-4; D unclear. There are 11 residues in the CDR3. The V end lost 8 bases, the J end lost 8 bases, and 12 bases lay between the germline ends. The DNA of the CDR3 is TGTGCCAGCTGGTCCACGGGAGAAGCTTTCTTT. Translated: CASWSTGEAFF.

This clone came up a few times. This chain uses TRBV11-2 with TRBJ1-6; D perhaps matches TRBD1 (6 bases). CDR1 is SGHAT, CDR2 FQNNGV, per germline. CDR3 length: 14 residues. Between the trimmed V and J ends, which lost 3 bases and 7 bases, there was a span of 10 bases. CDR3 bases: TGTGCCAGCAGCTTTGGACAGCCAAATTCACCCCTCCACTTT. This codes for CASSFGQPNSPLHF.

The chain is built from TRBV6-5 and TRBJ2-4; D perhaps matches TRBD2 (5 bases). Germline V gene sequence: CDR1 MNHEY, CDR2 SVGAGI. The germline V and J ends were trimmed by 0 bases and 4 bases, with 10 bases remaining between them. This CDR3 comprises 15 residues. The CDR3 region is CASSYSSSTKNIQYF. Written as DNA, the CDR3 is TGTGCCAGCAGTTACTCCTCTAGCACGAAAAACATTCAGTACTTC.

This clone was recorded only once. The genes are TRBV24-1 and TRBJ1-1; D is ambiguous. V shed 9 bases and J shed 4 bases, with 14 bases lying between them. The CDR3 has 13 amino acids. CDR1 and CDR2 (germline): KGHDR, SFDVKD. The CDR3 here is CATHRGGITEAFF. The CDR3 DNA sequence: TGTGCCACCCACCGGGGTGGGATCACTGAAGCTTTCTTT.

CDR3 amino acids: CASSSPQGASNTEAFF. DNA for the CDR3: TGCGCCAGCAGCTCACCTCAGGGGGCCTCCAACACTGAAGCTTTCTTT. This rearrangement joins TRBV5-1 to TRBJ1-1, with 8 bases aligning to TRBD1. Trimming at V came to 3 bases and at J to 2 bases, leaving 9 bases not matched to a gene. CDR1 is SGHRS, CDR2 YFSETQ, per germline. The CDR3 extends over 16 amino acids.

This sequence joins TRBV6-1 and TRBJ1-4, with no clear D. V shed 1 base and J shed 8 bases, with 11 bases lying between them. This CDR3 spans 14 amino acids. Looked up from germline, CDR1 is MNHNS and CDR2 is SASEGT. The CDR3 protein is CASSEGAGWEKLFF. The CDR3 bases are TGTGCCAGCAGTGAAGGGGCGGGATGGGAAAAACTGTTTTTT.

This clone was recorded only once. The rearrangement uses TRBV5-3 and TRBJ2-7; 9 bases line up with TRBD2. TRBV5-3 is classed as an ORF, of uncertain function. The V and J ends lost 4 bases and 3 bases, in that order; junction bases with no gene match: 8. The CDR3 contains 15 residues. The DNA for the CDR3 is TGTGCCAGAAGCGTAGCCGGGACTAGCCTCTACGAGCAGTACTTC. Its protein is CARSVAGTSLYEQYF.

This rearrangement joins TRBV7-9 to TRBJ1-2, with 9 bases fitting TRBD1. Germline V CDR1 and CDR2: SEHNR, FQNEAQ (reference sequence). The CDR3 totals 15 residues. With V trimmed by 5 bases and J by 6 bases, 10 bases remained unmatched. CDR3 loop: CASSPEGQGINGYTF. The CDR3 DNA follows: TGTGCCAGCAGCCCAGAGGGACAGGGTATAAATGGCTACACCTTC.

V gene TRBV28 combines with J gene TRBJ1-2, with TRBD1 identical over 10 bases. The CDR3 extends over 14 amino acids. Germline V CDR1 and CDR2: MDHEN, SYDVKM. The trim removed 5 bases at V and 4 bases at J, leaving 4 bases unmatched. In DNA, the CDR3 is TGTGCCAGCAGTCCTGGGACAGGGGCCTATGGCTACACCTTC. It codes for CASSPGTGAYGYTF.

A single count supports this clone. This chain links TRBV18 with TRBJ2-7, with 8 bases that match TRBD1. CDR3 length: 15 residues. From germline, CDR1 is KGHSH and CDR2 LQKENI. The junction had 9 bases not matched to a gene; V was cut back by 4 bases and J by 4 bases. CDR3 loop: CASSQKRQGPYEQYF. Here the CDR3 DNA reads TGTGCCAGCTCACAAAAACGACAGGGGCCGTACGAGCAGTACTTC.

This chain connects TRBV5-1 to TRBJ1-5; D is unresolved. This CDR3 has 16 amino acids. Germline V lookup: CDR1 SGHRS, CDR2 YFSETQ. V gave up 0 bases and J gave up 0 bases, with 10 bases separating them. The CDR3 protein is CASSLERAPSNQPQHF. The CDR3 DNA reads TGCGCCAGCAGCTTGGAGCGGGCCCCTAGCAATCAGCCCCAGCATTTT.

Here the CDR3 reads CASSLALGAQEKLFF. Here the CDR3 DNA reads TGCGCCAGCAGCTTGGCTCTGGGGGCGCAGGAAAAACTGTTTTTT. J is TRBJ1-4 and V is TRBV5-1; maybe TRBD1 (6 bases). Trimming shortened V by 0 bases and J by 8 bases, and 14 bases separated the two germline ends. Per germline, CDR1 SGHRS and CDR2 YFSETQ. The CDR3 runs 15 residues.

The CDR3: CASSLEGRRSGNTIYF. The CDR3 DNA sequence: TGCGCCAGCAGCTTGGAAGGCAGGCGCTCTGGAAACACCATATATTTT. V usage is TRBV5-1 and J usage is TRBJ1-3; the D is unclear. Trimming shortened V by 0 bases and J by 0 bases, and 10 bases separated the two germline ends. The CDR3 consists of 16 residues. From germline, CDR1 is SGHRS and CDR2 YFSETQ. Full variable domain (remainder filled in from reference TRBV5-1 and TRBJ1-3): KAGVTQTPRYLIKTRGQQVTLSCSPISGHRSVSWYQQTPGQGLQFLFEYFSETQRNKGNFPGRFSGRQFSNSRSEMNVSTLELGDSALYLCASSLEGRRSGNTIYFGEGSWLTVV.